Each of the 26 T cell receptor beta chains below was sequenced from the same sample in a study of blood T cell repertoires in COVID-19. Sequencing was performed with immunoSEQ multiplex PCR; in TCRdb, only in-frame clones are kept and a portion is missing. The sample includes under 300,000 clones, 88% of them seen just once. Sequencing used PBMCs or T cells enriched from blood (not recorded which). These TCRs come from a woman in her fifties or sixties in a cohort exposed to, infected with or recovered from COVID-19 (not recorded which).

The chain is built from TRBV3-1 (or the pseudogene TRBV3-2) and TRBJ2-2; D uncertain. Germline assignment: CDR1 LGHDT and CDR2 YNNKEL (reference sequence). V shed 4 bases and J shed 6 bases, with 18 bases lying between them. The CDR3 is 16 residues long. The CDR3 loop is CASSPLGYARAGELFF. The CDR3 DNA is TGTGCCAGCAGCCCCCTAGGCTACGCTCGCGCCGGGGAGCTGTTTTTT.

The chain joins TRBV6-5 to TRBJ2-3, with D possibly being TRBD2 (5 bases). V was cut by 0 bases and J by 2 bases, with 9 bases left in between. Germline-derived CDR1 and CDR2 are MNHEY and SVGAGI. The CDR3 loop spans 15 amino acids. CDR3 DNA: TGTGCCAGCAGTTACTCGCACGGGGACACAGATACGCAGTATTTT. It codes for CASSYSHGDTDTQYF.

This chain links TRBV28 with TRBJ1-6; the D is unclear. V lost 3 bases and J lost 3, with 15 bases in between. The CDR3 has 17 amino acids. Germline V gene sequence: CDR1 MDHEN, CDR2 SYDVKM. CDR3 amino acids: CASSFPTEPYYNSPLHF. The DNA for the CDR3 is TGTGCCAGCAGTTTTCCCACTGAACCTTACTATAATTCACCCCTCCACTTT.

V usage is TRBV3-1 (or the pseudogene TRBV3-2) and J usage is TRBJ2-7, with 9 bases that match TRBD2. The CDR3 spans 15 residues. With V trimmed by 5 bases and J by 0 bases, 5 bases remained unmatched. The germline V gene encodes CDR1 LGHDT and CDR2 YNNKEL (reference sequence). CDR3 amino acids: CASSGPTSGSYEQYF. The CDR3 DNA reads TGTGCCAGCAGCGGACCGACTAGCGGCTCCTACGAGCAGTACTTC.

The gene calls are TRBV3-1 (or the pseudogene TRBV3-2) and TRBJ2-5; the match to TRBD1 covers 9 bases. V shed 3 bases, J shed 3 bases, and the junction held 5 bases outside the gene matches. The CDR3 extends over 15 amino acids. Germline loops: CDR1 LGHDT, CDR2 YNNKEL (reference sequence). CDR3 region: CASSHAGQGKETQYF. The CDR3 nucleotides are TGTGCCAGCAGCCACGCGGGACAGGGTAAAGAGACCCAGTACTTC.

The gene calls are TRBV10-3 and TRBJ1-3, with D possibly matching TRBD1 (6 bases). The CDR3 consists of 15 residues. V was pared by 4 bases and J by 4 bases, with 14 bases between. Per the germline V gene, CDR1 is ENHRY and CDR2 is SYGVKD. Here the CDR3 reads CAISAAGVGGNTIYF. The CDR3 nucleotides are TGTGCCATCAGTGCGGCAGGGGTGGGCGGAAACACCATATATTTT.

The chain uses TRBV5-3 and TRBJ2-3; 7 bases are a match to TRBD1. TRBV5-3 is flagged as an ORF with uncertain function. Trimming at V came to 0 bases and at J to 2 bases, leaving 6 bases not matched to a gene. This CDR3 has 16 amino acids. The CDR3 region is CARSLGSGGFTDTQYF. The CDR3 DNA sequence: TGTGCCAGAAGCTTGGGGTCAGGGGGATTCACAGATACGCAGTATTTT.

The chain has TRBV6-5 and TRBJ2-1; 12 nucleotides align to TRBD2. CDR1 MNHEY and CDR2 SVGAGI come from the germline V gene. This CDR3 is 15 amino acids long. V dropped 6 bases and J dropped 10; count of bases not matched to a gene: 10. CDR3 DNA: TGTGCCAGCAGGCGAGAGGGCGGGACTAGCGGGGAGCAGTTCTTC. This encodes CASRREGGTSGEQFF.

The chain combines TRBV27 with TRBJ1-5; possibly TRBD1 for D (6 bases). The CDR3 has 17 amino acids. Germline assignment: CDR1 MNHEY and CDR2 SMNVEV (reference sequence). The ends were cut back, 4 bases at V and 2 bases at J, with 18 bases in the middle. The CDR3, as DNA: TGTGCCAGCAGTTACTATTCCAGGGGCGCGCGCAATCAGCCCCAGCATTTT. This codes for CASSYYSRGARNQPQHF.

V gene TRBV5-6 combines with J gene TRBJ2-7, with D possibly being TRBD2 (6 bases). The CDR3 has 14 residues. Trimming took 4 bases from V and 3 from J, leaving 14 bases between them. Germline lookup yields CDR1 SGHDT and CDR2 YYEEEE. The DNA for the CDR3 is TGTGCCAGCAGCCGGGCGGGACTCCGCTACGAGCAGTACTTC. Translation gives CASSRAGLRYEQYF.

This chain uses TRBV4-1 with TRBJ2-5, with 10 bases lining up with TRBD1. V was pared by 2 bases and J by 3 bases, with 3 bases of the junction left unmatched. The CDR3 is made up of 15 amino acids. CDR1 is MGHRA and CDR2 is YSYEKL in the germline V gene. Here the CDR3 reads CASSQRGTGEETQYF. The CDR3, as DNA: TGCGCCAGCAGCCAACGGGGGACAGGGGAAGAGACCCAGTACTTC.

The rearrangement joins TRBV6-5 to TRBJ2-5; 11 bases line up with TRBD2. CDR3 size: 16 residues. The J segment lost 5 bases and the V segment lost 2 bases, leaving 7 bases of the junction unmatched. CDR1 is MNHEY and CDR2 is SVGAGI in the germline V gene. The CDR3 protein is CASSYGSSGRSETQYF. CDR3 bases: TGTGCCAGCAGTTACGGGTCTAGCGGGAGGTCGGAGACCCAGTACTTC.

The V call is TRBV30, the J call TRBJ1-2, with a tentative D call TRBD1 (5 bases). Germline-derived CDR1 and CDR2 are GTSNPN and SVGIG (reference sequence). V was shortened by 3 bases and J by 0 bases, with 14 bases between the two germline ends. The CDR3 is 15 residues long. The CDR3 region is CAWSSGRLTNYGYTF. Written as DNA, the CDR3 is TGTGCCTGGAGCTCAGGGAGGTTAACTAACTATGGCTACACCTTC.

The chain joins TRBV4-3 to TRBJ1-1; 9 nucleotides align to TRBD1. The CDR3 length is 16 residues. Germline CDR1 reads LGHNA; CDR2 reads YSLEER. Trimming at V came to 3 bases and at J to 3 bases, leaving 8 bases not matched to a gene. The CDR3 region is CASSHLYRGLYTEAFF. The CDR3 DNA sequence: TGCGCCAGCAGCCACCTGTACAGGGGGCTTTACACTGAAGCTTTCTTT.

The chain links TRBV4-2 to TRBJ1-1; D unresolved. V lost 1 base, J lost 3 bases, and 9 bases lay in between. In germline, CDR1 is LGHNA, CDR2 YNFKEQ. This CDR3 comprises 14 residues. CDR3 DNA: TGTGCCAGCAGCCAAGGCGGGCGGGACACTGAAGCTTTCTTT. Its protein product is CASSQGGRDTEAFF.

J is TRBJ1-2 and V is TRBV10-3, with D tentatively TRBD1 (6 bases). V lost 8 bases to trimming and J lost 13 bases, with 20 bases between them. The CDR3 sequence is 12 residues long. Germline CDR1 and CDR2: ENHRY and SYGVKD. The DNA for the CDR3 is TGTGCCATCTCCCCCCTTTCAGGGGAACGCACCTTC. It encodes CAISPLSGERTF.

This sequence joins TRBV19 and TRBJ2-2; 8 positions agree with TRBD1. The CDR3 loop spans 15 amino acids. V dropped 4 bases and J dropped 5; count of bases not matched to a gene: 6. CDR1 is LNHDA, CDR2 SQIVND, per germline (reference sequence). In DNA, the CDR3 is TGTGCCAGTAGTAAGGCAGGGGGCGGAACCGGGGAGCTGTTTTTT. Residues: CASSKAGGGTGELFF.

The CDR3 loop is CASSSDGQYTGELFF. The CDR3, as DNA: TGTGCCAGCAGCTCCGACGGACAGTACACCGGGGAGCTGTTTTTT. This chain joins TRBV13 and TRBJ2-2; the D gene is possibly TRBD1 (6 bases). V was cut by 4 bases and J by 3 bases, with 12 bases left in between. The CDR3 is 15 residues long. The germline CDR1 and CDR2 sequences are PRHDT and FYEKMQ (reference sequence). Based on the CDR3 plus reference TRBV13 and TRBJ2-2, the full variable domain is AAGVIQSPRHLIKEKRETATLKCYPIPRHDTVYWYQQGPGQDPQFLISFYEKMQSDKGSIPDRFSAQQFSDYHSELNMSSLELGDSALYFCASSSDGQYTGELFFGEGSRLTVL.

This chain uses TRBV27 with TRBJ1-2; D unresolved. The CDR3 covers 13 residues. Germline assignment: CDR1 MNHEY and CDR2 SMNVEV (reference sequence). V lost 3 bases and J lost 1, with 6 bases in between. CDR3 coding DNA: TGTGCCAGCAGTTTCCGGGGTAACTATGGCTACACCTTC. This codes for CASSFRGNYGYTF.

The CDR3 DNA reads as TGCAGTGCTGTATTGAACACTGAAGCTTTCTTT. Residues: CSAVLNTEAFF. The chain carries TRBV20-1 and TRBJ1-1; D uncertain. From germline, CDR1 is DFQATT and CDR2 SNEGSKA (reference sequence). Trimming removed 5 bases from V and 0 bases from J, with 4 bases in between. The CDR3 spans 11 residues.

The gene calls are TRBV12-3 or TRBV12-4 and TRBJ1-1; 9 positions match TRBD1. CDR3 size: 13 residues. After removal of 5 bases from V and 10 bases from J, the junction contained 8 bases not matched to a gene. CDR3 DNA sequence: TGTGCCAGCAGTCCGGGACAGGGAAGACGAGCTTTCTTT. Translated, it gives CASSPGQGRRAFF.

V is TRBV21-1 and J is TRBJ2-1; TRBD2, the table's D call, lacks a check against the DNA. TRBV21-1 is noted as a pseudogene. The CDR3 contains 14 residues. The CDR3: CASSDGRLCNEQFF. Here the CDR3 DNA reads TGTGCCAGCAGCGACGGGAGGCTCTGCAATGAGCAGTTCTTC.

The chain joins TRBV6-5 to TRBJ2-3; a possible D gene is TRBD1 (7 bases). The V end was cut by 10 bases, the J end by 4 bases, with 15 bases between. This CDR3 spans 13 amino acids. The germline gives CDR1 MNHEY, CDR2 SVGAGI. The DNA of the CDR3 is TGTGCCATTACTACCAGGGGGGCAGATACGCAGTATTTT. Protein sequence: CAITTRGADTQYF.

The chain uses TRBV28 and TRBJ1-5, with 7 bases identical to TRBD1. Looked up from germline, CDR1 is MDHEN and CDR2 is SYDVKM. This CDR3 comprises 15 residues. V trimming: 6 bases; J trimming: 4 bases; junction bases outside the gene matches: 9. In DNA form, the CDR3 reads TGTGCCAGCAGCTTAGAGGACAGGCGTAATCAGCCCCAGCATTTT. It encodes CASSLEDRRNQPQHF.

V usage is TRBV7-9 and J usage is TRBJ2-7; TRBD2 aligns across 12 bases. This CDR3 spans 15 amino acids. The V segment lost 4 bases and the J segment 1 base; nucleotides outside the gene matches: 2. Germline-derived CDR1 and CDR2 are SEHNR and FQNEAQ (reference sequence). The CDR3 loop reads CASSSTSGRSYEQYF. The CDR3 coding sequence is TGTGCCAGCAGCTCGACTAGCGGGAGATCCTACGAGCAGTACTTC.

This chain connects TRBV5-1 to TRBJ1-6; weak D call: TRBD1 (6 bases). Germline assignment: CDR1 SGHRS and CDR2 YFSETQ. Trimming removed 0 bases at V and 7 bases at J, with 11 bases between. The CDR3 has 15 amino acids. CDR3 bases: TGCGCCAGCAGCTTGGCCCGGGACATCAATTCACCCCTCCACTTT. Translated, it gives CASSLARDINSPLHF.